These T cell receptor beta chains were read from a single sample in a study of blood T cell repertoires in COVID-19. Using immunoSEQ multiplex PCR, the repertoire was profiled, and TCRdb retains in-frame clones only, with some absent. The sample shows 70,000 to 90,000 clones, roughly 85% of them seen only once. Input material: peripheral blood. These receptors came from a man between 60 and 75 years old with acute or convalescent COVID-19. The CDR3 runs from the conserved cysteine through the conserved F or W. D genes are given only for firm matches. Clone sizes are given selectively: once, few, many, or a class where the clone is expanded.

TRBV4-3,-,TRBJ2-2,13,-,CASSQGRAGELFF,TGCGCCAGCAGCCAAGGGCGGGCCGGGGAGCTGTTTTTT
TRBV30,-,TRBJ1-6,13,-,CAYRQADNSPLHF,TGTGCCTATAGACAGGCGGATAATTCACCCCTCCACTTT
TRBV11-1,-,TRBJ2-7,13,-,CASSLAQTPEQYF,TGTGCCAGCAGCTTAGCGCAGACTCCCGAGCAGTACTTC
TRBV19,-,TRBJ1-5,15,-,CASSISSGGDQPQHF,TGTGCCAGTAGTATTTCCAGCGGCGGGGATCAGCCCCAGCATTTT
TRBV7-8,-,TRBJ1-3,16,once,CASSMGQSRSGNTIYF,TGTGCCAGCAGCATGGGACAATCCCGCTCTGGAAACACCATATATTTT
TRBV6-6,TRBD2,TRBJ2-1,15,-,CASSYRTSGTYEQFF,TGTGCCAGCAGTTACCGGACTAGCGGGACGTATGAGCAGTTCTTC
TRBV18,TRBD2,TRBJ2-3,16,-,CASSPLVAGYTDTQYF,TGTGCCAGCTCACCTTTGGTAGCGGGGTACACAGATACGCAGTATTTT
TRBV9,TRBD2,TRBJ2-2,15,-,CASSAGGQRTGELFF,TGTGCCAGCAGCGCGGGGGGGCAGCGGACCGGGGAGCTGTTTTTT
TRBV30,-,TRBJ1-2,15,-,CAWSAQGFKDYGYTF,TGTGCCTGGAGTGCGCAGGGGTTTAAGGACTATGGCTACACCTTC
TRBV25-1,-,TRBJ2-1,13,-,CASSEYTSEGQFF,TGTGCCAGCAGTGAATACACTAGTGAGGGGCAGTTCTTC
TRBV2,-,TRBJ2-2,14,-,CASSGGANTGELFF,TGTGCCAGCAGTGGGGGAGCGAACACCGGGGAGCTGTTTTTT
TRBV6-5,-,TRBJ1-5,15,-,CASRKTTGVTQPQHF,TGTGCCAGCAGAAAAACGACGGGGGTGACTCAGCCCCAGCATTTT
TRBV19,TRBD1,TRBJ1-4,15,once,CASRGTGVSNEKLFF,TGTGCCAGTAGGGGGACAGGCGTATCTAATGAAAAACTGTTTTTT
TRBV18,TRBD2,TRBJ2-7,14,-,CASSPSGSAYEQYF,TGTGCCAGCTCACCCAGCGGGAGTGCCTACGAGCAGTACTTC
TRBV2,-,TRBJ2-1,11,-,CAGAPYNEQFF,TGTGCCGGAGCCCCCTACAATGAGCAGTTCTTC
TRBV3-1/TRBV3-2,TRBD1,TRBJ1-1,14,-,CASSQAETGHAAFF,TGTGCCAGCAGCCAAGCTGAGACAGGGCACGCGGCTTTCTTT
TRBV6-5,TRBD1,TRBJ1-1,13,-,CASSPQGYTEAFF,TGTGCCAGCAGCCCACAGGGGTACACTGAAGCTTTCTTT
TRBV19,-,TRBJ2-1,15,-,CASSTLDRLYNEQFF,TGTGCCAGTAGTACTCTGGACAGACTCTACAATGAGCAGTTCTTC
TRBV5-1,-,TRBJ1-1,14,few,CASSGRGLYAEAFF,TGCGCCAGCAGCGGAAGGGGTCTATACGCTGAAGCTTTCTTT
TRBV3-1/TRBV3-2,-,TRBJ2-1,17,-,CASSQETWETAYNEQFF,TGTGCCAGCAGCCAAGAGACTTGGGAGACCGCCTACAATGAGCAGTTCTTC
TRBV19,-,TRBJ1-2,13,many,CASSFNGEGGYTF,TGTGCCAGTAGCTTTAACGGGGAGGGTGGCTACACCTTC
TRBV12-3/TRBV12-4,-,TRBJ1-2,13,few,CASTLRGNYGYTF,TGTGCCAGCACCTTGAGGGGGAACTATGGCTACACCTTC
TRBV9,-,TRBJ1-4,15,-,CASSPREGGREKLFF,TGTGCCAGCAGCCCCAGGGAGGGGGGCAGGGAAAAACTGTTTTTT
TRBV28,TRBD1,TRBJ2-7,14,-,CAGTGQVGVYEQYF,TGTGCCGGGACCGGACAGGTGGGGGTATACGAGCAGTACTTC
TRBV7-9,-,TRBJ2-7,11,-,CASSPLAEQYF,TGTGCCAGCAGCCCATTGGCCGAGCAGTACTTC
TRBV10-3,TRBD1,TRBJ2-7,17,-,CAISESLVGQTSYEQYF,TGTGCCATCAGTGAGTCGTTGGTGGGACAGACCTCCTACGAGCAGTACTTC
TRBV11-2,-,TRBJ1-1,14,-,CASSLVRGNTEAFF,TGTGCCAGCAGCTTAGTCAGGGGGAACACTGAAGCTTTCTTT
TRBV7-8,TRBD1,TRBJ2-1,13,once,CASSLEGRGLQFF,TGTGCCAGCAGCTTAGAGGGCAGGGGGCTGCAGTTCTTC
TRBV3-1/TRBV3-2,-,TRBJ2-2,14,-,CASSQGSGSGELFF,TGTGCCAGCAGCCAAGGATCAGGGTCCGGGGAGCTGTTTTTT
TRBV12-5,-,TRBJ1-1,13,-,CASLQGANTEAFF,TGTGCTAGCCTACAGGGAGCGAACACTGAAGCTTTCTTT
TRBV7-2,-,TRBJ2-7,13,-,CASSSGRAHEQYF,TGTGCCAGCAGCTCTGGGCGGGCCCACGAGCAGTACTTC
TRBV24-1,TRBD1,TRBJ2-1,17,-,CATSDRSTGGSYNEQFF,TGTGCCACCAGTGACCGATCGACAGGGGGATCCTACAATGAGCAGTTCTTC
TRBV5-5,TRBD1,TRBJ2-5,14,-,CASSRRGYQETQYF,TGTGCCAGCAGCCGCAGGGGGTATCAAGAGACCCAGTACTTC
TRBV29-1,-,TRBJ1-5,12,-,CSVGPPEGPQHF,TGCAGCGTTGGTCCCCCCGAGGGGCCCCAGCATTTT
TRBV4-1,TRBD1,TRBJ2-6,20,-,CASSQAGQEWGNSGANVLTF,TGCGCCAGCAGCCAAGCGGGACAGGAGTGGGGAAATTCGGGGGCCAACGTCCTGACTTTC
TRBV12-3/TRBV12-4,-,TRBJ2-7,13,-,CASSLVQGAEQYF,TGTGCCAGCAGTTTAGTCCAGGGTGCCGAGCAGTACTTC
TRBV6-5,TRBD1,TRBJ1-2,12,-,CASRRGRGDYTF,TGTGCCAGCAGGAGGGGGCGCGGAGACTACACCTTC
TRBV12-3/TRBV12-4,-,TRBJ2-1,13,-,CASRSSTDNEQFF,TGTGCCAGCAGGTCGAGTACCGACAATGAGCAGTTCTTC
TRBV6-6,-,TRBJ2-5,14,-,CASSYPTLQETQYF,TGTGCCAGCAGTTACCCTACTCTACAAGAGACCCAGTACTTC
TRBV5-1,-,TRBJ1-4,15,-,CASSLWRGRDEKLFF,TGCGCCAGCAGCTTGTGGAGGGGACGTGATGAAAAACTGTTTTTT
TRBV4-1,TRBD1,TRBJ1-1,16,-,CASSLYQPGQGAEAFF,TGCGCCAGCAGCCTATATCAGCCGGGACAGGGGGCTGAAGCTTTCTTT
TRBV7-2,-,TRBJ2-5,13,-,CASSKQGKETQYF,TGTGCCAGCAGCAAACAGGGTAAAGAGACCCAGTACTTC
TRBV6-5,-,TRBJ2-7,12,-,CASGVSSYEQYF,TGTGCCAGCGGAGTCAGTTCCTACGAGCAGTACTTC
TRBV5-4,-,TRBJ1-1,14,few,CASSLEDTNTEAFF,TGTGCCAGCAGCTTGGAGGACACGAACACTGAAGCTTTCTTT
TRBV5-4,TRBD1,TRBJ2-2,16,-,CASSLLGGAKAGELFF,TGTGCCAGCAGCTTGCTAGGGGGCGCTAAGGCCGGGGAGCTGTTTTTT
TRBV7-8,-,TRBJ1-2,15,-,CASSSDPSANYGYTF,TGTGCCAGCAGCTCCGATCCCAGCGCTAACTATGGCTACACCTTC
TRBV27,-,TRBJ2-7,14,-,CASSRTAISYEQYF,TGTGCCAGCAGCCGGACAGCCATCTCCTACGAGCAGTACTTC
TRBV19,-,TRBJ1-1,15,-,CASSFSGRVNTEAFF,TGTGCCAGTAGTTTCTCAGGGAGGGTGAACACTGAAGCTTTCTTT
TRBV29-1,TRBD1,TRBJ1-1,12,-,CSVTIQGLIAFF,TGCAGCGTTACCATACAGGGGTTGATAGCTTTCTTT
TRBV9,-,TRBJ2-1,13,-,CASSVVEGDEQFF,TGTGCCAGCAGCGTAGTCGAGGGCGATGAGCAGTTCTTC
TRBV25-1,-,TRBJ1-5,18,-,CASSEGGRGGRGNQPQHF,TGTGCCAGCAGTGAAGGGGGTCGGGGAGGGAGAGGGAATCAGCCCCAGCATTTT
TRBV7-8,-,TRBJ1-5,14,-,CASSPTDSFQPQHF,TGTGCCAGCAGCCCAACAGACAGTTTTCAGCCCCAGCATTTT
TRBV11-2,TRBD1,TRBJ2-1,15,-,CASSLTGDSYNEQFF,TGTGCCAGCAGCCTGACAGGGGATTCCTACAATGAGCAGTTCTTC
TRBV11-3,TRBD2,TRBJ2-1,16,-,CASSQTGLAPYNEQFF,TGTGCCAGCAGTCAAACCGGACTAGCGCCCTACAATGAGCAGTTCTTC
TRBV6-5,TRBD2,TRBJ2-7,13,-,CASRWTSGVEQYF,TGTGCCAGCAGATGGACTAGCGGGGTCGAGCAGTACTTC
TRBV18,TRBD1,TRBJ2-7,13,-,CASSRTGYHEQYF,TGTGCCAGCTCACGGACAGGATACCACGAGCAGTACTTC